This TCR beta chain is drawn from a study of blood T cell repertoires in COVID-19. Study details: The samples span acute and convalescent COVID-19 from the United States, Italy and Spain.

Method: immunoSEQ multiplex PCR; TCRdb's copy keeps in-frame clones and lacks some. The sample holds hundreds of thousands of clones; around 89% are singletons and the top ten take 2% to 3%. This clone occurred once. A junction boundary mismatches the germline segment, possibly from a read error. The V gene's germline CDR1 is SNHLY and CDR2 FYNNEI. The CDR3 contains 14 residues. The V and J genes are TRBV2 and TRBJ1-2; 9 bases are a match to TRBD1. The origin of this receptor is a woman younger than 30 who had recovered from COVID-19. The sequenced sample consisted of PBMCs or T cells enriched from blood (not recorded which). The CDR3 reads CASRGDRAYYGYTF. The CDR3 DNA reads as TGTGCCAGCAGGGGGGACAGGGCATACTACGGCTACACCTTC.